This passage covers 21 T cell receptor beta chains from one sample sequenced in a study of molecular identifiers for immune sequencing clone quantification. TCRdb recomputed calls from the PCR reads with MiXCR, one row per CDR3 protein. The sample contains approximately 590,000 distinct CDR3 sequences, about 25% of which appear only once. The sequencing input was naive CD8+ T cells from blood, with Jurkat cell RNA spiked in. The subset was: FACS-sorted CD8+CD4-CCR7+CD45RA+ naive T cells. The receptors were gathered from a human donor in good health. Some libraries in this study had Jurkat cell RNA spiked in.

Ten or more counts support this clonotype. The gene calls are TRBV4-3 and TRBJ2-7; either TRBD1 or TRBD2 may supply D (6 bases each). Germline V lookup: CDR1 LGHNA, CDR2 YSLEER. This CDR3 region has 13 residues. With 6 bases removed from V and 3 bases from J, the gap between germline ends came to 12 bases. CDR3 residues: CASSPGEDYEQYF. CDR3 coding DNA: TGCGCCAGCAGTCCAGGGGAGGACTACGAGCAGTACTTC.

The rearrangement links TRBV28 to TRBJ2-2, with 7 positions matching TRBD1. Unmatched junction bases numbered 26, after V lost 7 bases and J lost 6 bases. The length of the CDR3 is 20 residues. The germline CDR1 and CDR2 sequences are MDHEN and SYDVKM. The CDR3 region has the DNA TGTGCCAGCACCTTTATAGAACTAAGGGGGCGCGGAATTGGTGCCGGGGAGCTGTTTTTT. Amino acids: CASTFIELRGRGIGAGELFF.

The CDR3 protein is CATSRTNPGQGGGIRGNTIYF. Written as DNA, the CDR3 is TGTGCCACCAGCAGAACGAATCCGGGACAGGGTGGAGGGATACGTGGAAACACCATATATTTT. This chain joins TRBV15 and TRBJ1-3; 9 positions agree with TRBD1. Germline CDR1 is LNHNV and CDR2 is YYDKDF (reference sequence). The CDR3 is 21 residues long. Trimming removed 2 bases from V and 3 bases from J; junction bases left unmatched: 20. The variable domain in full, with the rest retrieved from reference TRBV15 and TRBJ1-3, is DAMVIQNPRYQVTQFGKPVTLSCSQTLNHNVMYWYQQKSSQAPKLLFHYYDKDFNNEADTPDNFQSRRPNTSFCFLDIRSPGLGDTAMYLCATSRTNPGQGGGIRGNTIYFGEGSWLTVV.

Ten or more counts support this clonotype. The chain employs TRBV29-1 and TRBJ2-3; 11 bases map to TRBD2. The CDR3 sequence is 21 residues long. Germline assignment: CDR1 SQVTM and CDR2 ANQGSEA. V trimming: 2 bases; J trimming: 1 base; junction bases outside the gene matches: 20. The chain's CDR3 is CSVEYSFVSGLAGGGTDTQYF. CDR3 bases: TGCAGCGTTGAATATTCGTTTGTCAGTGGTCTAGCGGGGGGCGGCACAGATACGCAGTATTTT.

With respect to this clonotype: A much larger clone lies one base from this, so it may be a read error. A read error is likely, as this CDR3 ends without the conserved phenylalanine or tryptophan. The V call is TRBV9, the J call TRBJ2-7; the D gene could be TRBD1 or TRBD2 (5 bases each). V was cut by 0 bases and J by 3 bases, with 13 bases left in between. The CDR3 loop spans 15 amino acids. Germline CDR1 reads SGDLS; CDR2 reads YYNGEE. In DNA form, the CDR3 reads TGTGCCAGCAGCGTAGAGGACGGGGCCTACTACGAGCAGTACCTC. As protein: CASSVEDGAYYEQYL.

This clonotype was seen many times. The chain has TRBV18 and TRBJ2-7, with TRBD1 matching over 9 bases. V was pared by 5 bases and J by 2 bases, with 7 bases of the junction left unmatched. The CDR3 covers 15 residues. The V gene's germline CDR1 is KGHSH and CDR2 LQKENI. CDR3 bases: TGTGCCAGCTCAGCTCCGGGACAGGGACCCTACGAGCAGTACTTC. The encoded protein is CASSAPGQGPYEQYF.

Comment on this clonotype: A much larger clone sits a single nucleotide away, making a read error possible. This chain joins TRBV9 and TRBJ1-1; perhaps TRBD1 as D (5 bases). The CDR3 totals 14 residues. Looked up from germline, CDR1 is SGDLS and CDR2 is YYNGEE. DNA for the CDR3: TGTGCCAGCAGCGTAGGTGGGGGAGAGACTGCAGCTTTCTTT. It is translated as CASSVGGGETAAFF.

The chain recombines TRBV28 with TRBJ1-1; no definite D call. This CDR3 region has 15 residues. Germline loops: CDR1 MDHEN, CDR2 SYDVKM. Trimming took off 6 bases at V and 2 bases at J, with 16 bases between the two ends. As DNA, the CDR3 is TGTGCCAGCAGCCTACTTGGATTTACCAACACTGAAGCTTTCTTT. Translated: CASSLLGFTNTEAFF.

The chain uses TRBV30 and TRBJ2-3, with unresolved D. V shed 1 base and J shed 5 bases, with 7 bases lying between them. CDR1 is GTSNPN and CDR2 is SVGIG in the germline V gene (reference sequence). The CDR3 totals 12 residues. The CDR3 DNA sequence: TGTGCCTGGAGTGCCGTCAAAGATACGCAGTATTTT. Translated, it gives CAWSAVKDTQYF.

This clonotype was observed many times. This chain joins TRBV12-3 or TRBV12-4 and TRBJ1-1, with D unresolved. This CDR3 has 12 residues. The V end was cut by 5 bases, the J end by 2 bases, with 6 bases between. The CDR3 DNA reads TGTGCCAGCAGTCCGATTAACACTGAAGCTTTCTTT. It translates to CASSPINTEAFF.

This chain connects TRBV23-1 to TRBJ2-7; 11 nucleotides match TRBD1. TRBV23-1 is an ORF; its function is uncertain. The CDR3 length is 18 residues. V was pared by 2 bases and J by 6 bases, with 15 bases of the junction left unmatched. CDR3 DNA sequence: TGCGCCAGCAGTCAACCTAGTCACCGGGACAGGGGGTTCTGCGAGCAGTACTTC. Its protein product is CASSQPSHRDRGFCEQYF.

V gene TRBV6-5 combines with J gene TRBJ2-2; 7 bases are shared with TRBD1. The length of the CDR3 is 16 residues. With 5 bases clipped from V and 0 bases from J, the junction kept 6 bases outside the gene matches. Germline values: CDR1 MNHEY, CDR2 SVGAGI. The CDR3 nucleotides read TGTGCCAGCAGTCAAACCGGGACAGCGAACACCGGGGAGCTGTTTTTT. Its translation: CASSQTGTANTGELFF.

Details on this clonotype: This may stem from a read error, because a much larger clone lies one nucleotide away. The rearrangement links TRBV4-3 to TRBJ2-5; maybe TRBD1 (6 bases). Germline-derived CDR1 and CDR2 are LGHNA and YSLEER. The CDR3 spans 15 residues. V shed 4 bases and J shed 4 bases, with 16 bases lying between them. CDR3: CASSPGQPGTETQYF. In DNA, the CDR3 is TGCGCCAGCAGCCCAGGACAGCCAGGGACAGAGACCCAGTACTTC.

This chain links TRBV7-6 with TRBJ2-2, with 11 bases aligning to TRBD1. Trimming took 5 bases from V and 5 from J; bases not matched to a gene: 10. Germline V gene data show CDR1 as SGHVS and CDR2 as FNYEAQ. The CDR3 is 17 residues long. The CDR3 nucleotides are TGTGCCAGCAGCCCCAGCAGGGACAGGGGGAAGACCGGGGAGCTGTTTTTT. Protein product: CASSPSRDRGKTGELFF.

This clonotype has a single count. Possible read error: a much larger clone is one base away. DNA for the CDR3: TGTGCCAGCAGCCTAAGTCAGGGGTATAGTGTTACAGATACGCGGTATTTT. It specifies CASSLSQGYSVTDTRYF. The V and J genes are TRBV12-3 or TRBV12-4 and TRBJ2-3; the D gene is possibly TRBD1 (6 bases). This CDR3 has 17 amino acids.

For the CDR3, the DNA is TGTGCCAGCAGTTTATATCGGGGTGGAGGGTCCAATCAGCCCCAGCATTTT. Its protein product is CASSLYRGGGSNQPQHF. The V and J genes are TRBV12-3 or TRBV12-4 and TRBJ1-5; D gene ambiguous. Trimming shortened V by 2 bases and J by 3 bases, and 17 bases separated the two germline ends. This CDR3 contains 17 residues.

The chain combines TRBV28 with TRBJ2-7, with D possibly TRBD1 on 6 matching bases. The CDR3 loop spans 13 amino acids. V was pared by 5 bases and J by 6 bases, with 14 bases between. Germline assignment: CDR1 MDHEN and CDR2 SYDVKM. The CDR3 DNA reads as TGTGCCAGCAGTGTATACAGGGCTGGCGAGCAGTACTTC. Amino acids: CASSVYRAGEQYF.

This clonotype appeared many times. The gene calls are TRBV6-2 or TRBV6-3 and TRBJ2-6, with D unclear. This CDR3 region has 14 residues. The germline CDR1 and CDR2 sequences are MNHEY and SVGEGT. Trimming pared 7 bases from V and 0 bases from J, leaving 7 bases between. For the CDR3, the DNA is TGTGCCAGCACCAAACTCTCTGGGGCCAACGTCCTGACTTTC. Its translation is CASTKLSGANVLTF.

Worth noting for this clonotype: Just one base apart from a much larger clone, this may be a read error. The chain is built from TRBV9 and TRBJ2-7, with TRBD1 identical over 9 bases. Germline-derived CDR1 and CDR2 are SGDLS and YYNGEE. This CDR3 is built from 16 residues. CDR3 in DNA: TGTGCCAGCAGCGCCCGACCCGGGACAGGGTTCTACGAGCAGTGCTTC. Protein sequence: CASSARPGTGFYEQCF.

This CDR3 is CASSSPPGGSYEQYF. CDR3 DNA sequence: TGTGCCAGCAGCTCCCCTCCGGGGGGATCCTACGAGCAGTACTTC. This chain links TRBV5-5 with TRBJ2-7; 7 nucleotides agree with TRBD2. Germline loops: CDR1 SGHKS, CDR2 YYEKEE (reference sequence). With 3 bases clipped from V and 1 base from J, the junction kept 7 bases outside the gene matches. CDR3 size: 15 residues. Drawing the rest from reference TRBV5-5 and TRBJ2-7, the complete variable domain is DAGVTQSPTHLIKTRGQQVTLRCSPISGHKSVSWYQQVLGQGPQFIFQYYEKEERGRGNFPDRFSARQFPNYSSELNVNALLLGDSALYLCASSSPPGGSYEQYFGPGTRLTVT.

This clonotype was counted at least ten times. The CDR3 DNA is TGCAGTGCTAGAGATTTGAGGCTAGCGGATCAAGAGACCCAGTACTTC. Amino acids: CSARDLRLADQETQYF. The chain employs TRBV20-1 and TRBJ2-5; 7 bases are a match to TRBD2. The CDR3 has 16 residues. J was trimmed by 2 bases and V by 0 bases; bases with no gene match: 9. CDR1 and CDR2 from the germline V gene are DFQATT and SNEGSKA (reference sequence).